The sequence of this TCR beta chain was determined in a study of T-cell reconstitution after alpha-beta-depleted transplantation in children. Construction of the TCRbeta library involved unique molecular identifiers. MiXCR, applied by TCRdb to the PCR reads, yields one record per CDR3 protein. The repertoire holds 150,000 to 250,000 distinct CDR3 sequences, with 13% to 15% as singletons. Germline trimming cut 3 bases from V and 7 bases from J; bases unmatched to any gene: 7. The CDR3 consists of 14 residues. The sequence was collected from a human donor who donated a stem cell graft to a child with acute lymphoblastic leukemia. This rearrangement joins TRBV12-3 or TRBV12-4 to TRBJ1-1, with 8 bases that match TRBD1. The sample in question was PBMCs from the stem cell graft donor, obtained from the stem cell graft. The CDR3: CASSFVWDRSEAFF. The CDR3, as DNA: TGTGCCAGCAGTTTTGTCTGGGACAGGAGTGAAGCTTTCTTT.